This T cell receptor beta chain emerged from a study of vaccination effects on CD4 cells after COVID-19. Study conclusions and caveats: A shortage of convalescent patients and an absence of early post-infection timepoints characterized the study.

For this clone: Its antigen remains unknown.

Assay used: immunoSEQ multiplex PCR; TCRdb lists only in-frame clones, some missing. The table has tens of thousands of clones, 60% to 80% seen once. Prior to sequencing, the ViraFEST assay stimulated PBMC with viral peptide pools, which expanded the antigen-specific CD4+ T cells. The culture ran for 10 days before CD4+ T cells were isolated. None of the vaccinated had previously contracted SARS-CoV-2, and their nucleocapsid antibodies tested negative. The sequencing here drew on CD4+ T cells from PBMCs cultured with HCoV-OC43 spike peptides, taken before COVID-19 vaccination. Sample subset: HCoV-OC43 spike overlapping peptide pool stimulation. This clonotype was sampled from a human donor who received a COVID-19 vaccine.

The CDR3 here is CASSRRQGTNQPQHF. The CDR3 DNA reads as TGTGCCAGCAGCCGTAGACAGGGAACCAATCAGCCCCAGCATTTT. The chain carries TRBV7-2 and TRBJ1-5; TRBD1 matches at 7 bases. V dropped 5 bases and J dropped 3; count of bases not matched to a gene: 7. Germline loops: CDR1 SGHTA, CDR2 FQGNSA. This CDR3 region has 15 residues.